These 25 T cell receptor beta chains originate from one sample sequenced in a study of blood T cell repertoires in COVID-19. Assay: immunoSEQ multiplex PCR; the TCRdb copy retains only in-frame clones and omits some. The sample holds around 290,000 clones; just over 90% are singletons and the top ten take approximately 2.1%. Sequencing was carried out using peripheral blood. Every receptor here comes from a young woman with COVID-19, enrolled during active disease.

The chain is built from TRBV28 and TRBJ2-7; D is possibly TRBD1 (6 bases). V lost 5 bases, J lost 0 bases, and 8 bases lay in between. CDR1 and CDR2 from the germline V gene are MDHEN and SYDVKM. The length of the CDR3 is 13 residues. The CDR3 protein is CASSVGASYEQYF. For the CDR3, the DNA is TGTGCCAGCAGTGTGGGGGCCTCCTACGAGCAGTACTTC.

In nucleotides, the CDR3 is TGCGCCAGCAGCTTGGATCCAAACACTGAAGCTTTCTTT. This encodes CASSLDPNTEAFF. The chain combines TRBV5-1 with TRBJ1-1; D gene ambiguous. V shed 0 bases and J shed 2 bases, with 5 bases lying between them. Germline CDR1 and CDR2: SGHRS and YFSETQ. The CDR3 consists of 13 residues.

The V call is TRBV29-1, the J call TRBJ2-7; D gene uncertain. Trimming left V 0 bases short and J 3 bases short, with 6 bases between. This CDR3 is built from 12 residues. Germline CDR1 is SQVTM and CDR2 is ANQGSEA. Written as DNA, the CDR3 is TGCAGCGTTGAAGAGGGCAGCTACGAGCAGTACTTC. The encoded protein is CSVEEGSYEQYF.

The V gene is TRBV7-2, the J gene TRBJ2-3; possible D gene TRBD2, 5 bases. The germline V gene encodes CDR1 SGHTA and CDR2 FQGNSA. The ends were cut back, 1 base at V and 3 bases at J, with 14 bases in the middle. The CDR3 spans 16 residues. The CDR3 sequence: CASSLVGGGLTDTQYF. The CDR3 coding sequence is TGTGCCAGCAGCTTAGTAGGCGGCGGGCTTACAGATACGCAGTATTTT.

The chain has TRBV6-5 and TRBJ2-2; D is unclear. CDR1 and CDR2 from the germline V gene are MNHEY and SVGAGI. V was cut by 6 bases and J by 7 bases, with 9 bases left in between. The CDR3 covers 12 residues. Here the CDR3 reads CASSRPGGELFF. In DNA, the CDR3 is TGTGCCAGCAGCCGCCCGGGCGGGGAGCTGTTTTTT.

CDR3: CASSIGGGGGSTGELFF. The CDR3 DNA follows: TGTGCCAGTAGTATCGGAGGGGGAGGGGGATCCACCGGGGAGCTGTTTTTT. The gene calls are TRBV19 and TRBJ2-2; D perhaps matches TRBD2 (7 bases). Germline CDR1 and CDR2: LNHDA and SQIVND (reference sequence). V was shortened by 3 bases and J by 4 bases, with 18 bases between the two germline ends. The CDR3 has 17 residues.

CDR3 residues: CASSYPAVQGWGEQFF. The CDR3 bases are TGTGCCAGCAGTTACCCTGCCGTCCAGGGATGGGGTGAGCAGTTCTTC. This sequence joins TRBV6-2 or TRBV6-3 and TRBJ2-1, with D perhaps matching TRBD1 (5 bases). The V end lost 2 bases, the J end lost 9 bases, and 20 bases lay between the germline ends. This CDR3 is 16 amino acids long. Germline V gene lookup returns CDR1 MNHEY and CDR2 SVGEGT.

This rearrangement joins TRBV4-1 to TRBJ2-5; TRBD1 aligns across 10 bases. This CDR3 has 16 amino acids. The V gene end was trimmed by 1 base and the J gene end by 5 bases; junction bases not matched to a gene: 7. The V gene's germline CDR1 is MGHRA and CDR2 YSYEKL. The CDR3 loop reads CASSQVLSDRGETQYF. CDR3 DNA: TGCGCCAGCAGCCAAGTACTATCGGACAGGGGGGAGACCCAGTACTTC.

DNA for the CDR3: TGTGCCAGCAGTTTAGAGCCTAGCGGGTCAGAGACCCAGTACTTC. Residues: CASSLEPSGSETQYF. The chain recombines TRBV27 with TRBJ2-5, with TRBD2 identical over 8 bases. CDR3 length: 15 residues. Germline-derived CDR1 and CDR2 are MNHEY and SMNVEV (reference sequence). The ends lost 2 bases at V and 4 bases at J; junction bases unmatched: 6.

The CDR3 DNA reads TGCAGCGTTCAGACAGCCTTAATAAACTATGGCTACACCTTC. As protein: CSVQTALINYGYTF. The V call is TRBV29-1, the J call TRBJ1-2; TRBD1 might be the D (5 bases). V lost 5 bases and J lost 2, with 15 bases in between. CDR3 size: 14 residues. The germline gives CDR1 SQVTM, CDR2 ANQGSEA.

This sequence joins TRBV10-1 and TRBJ2-7; 10 positions agree with TRBD1. This CDR3 is built from 14 residues. Unmatched junction bases numbered 7, after V lost 8 bases and J lost 3 bases. In germline, CDR1 is WNHNN, CDR2 SYGVQD (reference sequence). The CDR3 reads CASAGTGAFYEQYF. The CDR3 DNA sequence: TGCGCCAGCGCTGGGACAGGGGCATTCTACGAGCAGTACTTC.

The chain recombines TRBV20-1 with TRBJ2-2, with 7 nucleotides matching TRBD1. The CDR3 is 14 residues long. CDR1 is DFQATT, CDR2 SNEGSKA, per germline (reference sequence). V lost 3 bases to trimming and J lost 5 bases; unmatched junction nucleotides: 6. The CDR3 sequence: CSASEGAWTGELFF. Written as DNA, the CDR3 is TGCAGTGCTAGTGAGGGGGCATGGACCGGGGAGCTGTTTTTT.

The chain is built from TRBV5-5 and TRBJ1-1, with 8 positions matching TRBD1. CDR1 and CDR2 (germline): SGHKS, YYEKEE (reference sequence). The CDR3 is 14 residues long. V was clipped by 4 bases and J by 5 bases; unmatched bases: 7. CDR3 sequence (DNA): TGTGCCAGCAGCACCAGGACAGGGTGGACTGAAGCTTTCTTT. It translates to CASSTRTGWTEAFF.

The chain combines TRBV9 with TRBJ2-3; 8 bases agree with TRBD2. Germline CDR1 and CDR2: SGDLS and YYNGEE. Losses at the gene ends were 3 bases for V and 3 bases for J; bases not matched to a gene: 6. The CDR3 is 15 residues long. The CDR3 reads CASSGPGLGTDTQYF. CDR3 nucleotides: TGTGCCAGCAGCGGGCCGGGACTAGGGACAGATACGCAGTATTTT.

This chain joins TRBV19 and TRBJ1-1; D not certain. V was cut by 5 bases and J by 1 base, with 2 bases left in between. CDR1 is LNHDA, CDR2 SQIVND, per germline (reference sequence). The CDR3 covers 11 residues. CDR3: CASSRNTEAFF. CDR3 bases: TGTGCCAGTAGTCGGAACACTGAAGCTTTCTTT.

The J gene is TRBJ1-5, the V gene TRBV19, with a weak D call TRBD1 (5 bases). V lost 6 bases and J 3 bases, leaving 21 bases between the germline ends. Germline V gene sequence: CDR1 LNHDA, CDR2 SQIVND (reference sequence). This CDR3 region has 17 residues. The DNA of the CDR3 is TGTGCCAGTAGCCCAGTTGGACAAGTCCACTTCAATCAGCCCCAGCATTTT. Translation: CASSPVGQVHFNQPQHF.

The rearrangement uses TRBV24-1 and TRBJ2-7; D is ambiguous. V gave up 3 bases and J gave up 4 bases, with 3 bases separating them. The CDR3 has 11 residues. Germline assignment: CDR1 KGHDR and CDR2 SFDVKD. This chain's CDR3 is CATSDQYEQYF. The CDR3, as DNA: TGTGCCACCAGTGATCAGTACGAGCAGTACTTC.

This clone was picked up one time. The chain recombines TRBV3-1 (or the pseudogene TRBV3-2) with TRBJ1-1; D might be TRBD1 (5 bases). Germline CDR1 and CDR2: LGHDT and YNNKEL (reference sequence). Trimming left V 5 bases short and J 0 bases short, with 16 bases between. The CDR3 length is 16 residues. In DNA form, the CDR3 reads TGTGCCAGCAGCGGGGGGAGCTCGTTGATGAACACTGAAGCTTTCTTT. Translated: CASSGGSSLMNTEAFF.

The chain combines TRBV21-1 with TRBJ1-2; the D call TRBD1 from the table was never checked on the DNA. TRBV21-1 counts as a pseudogene. There are 13 residues in the CDR3. The DNA for the CDR3 is TGTGCCAGCAGCAAAGGGACAGGGGGTGGCTACACCTTC. This codes for CASSKGTGGGYTF.

This chain links TRBV5-5 with TRBJ1-5; 8 bases are a match to TRBD1. The germline V gene encodes CDR1 SGHKS and CDR2 YYEKEE (reference sequence). With 3 bases clipped from V and 7 bases from J, the junction kept 6 bases outside the gene matches. The CDR3 has 14 amino acids. The CDR3 region is CASSSRQGRQPQHF. For the CDR3, the DNA is TGTGCCAGCAGCTCCCGACAGGGGCGCCAGCCCCAGCATTTT.

V gene TRBV9 combines with J gene TRBJ2-7; 10 positions agree with TRBD2. The CDR3 contains 15 residues. The junction had 8 bases not matched to a gene; V was cut back by 3 bases and J by 5 bases. Germline V gives CDR1 SGDLS, CDR2 YYNGEE. The CDR3 here is CASSAELAGKDEQYF. CDR3 DNA sequence: TGTGCCAGCAGCGCAGAACTAGCGGGAAAGGACGAGCAGTACTTC.

The chain combines TRBV27 with TRBJ2-3; 13 bases match TRBD2. Per germline, CDR1 MNHEY and CDR2 SMNVEV (reference sequence). V lost 3 bases and J lost 1; bases outside the gene matches: 7. The CDR3 length is 18 residues. The CDR3: CASSFGLAGDLRTDTQYF. The CDR3 nucleotides read TGTGCCAGCAGTTTCGGACTAGCGGGAGACTTACGCACAGATACGCAGTATTTT.

CDR3 bases: TGTGCCAGCAGTTTATTAGGCGGGGCCAATGAGCAGTTCTTC. It yields the protein CASSLLGGANEQFF. The chain uses TRBV27 and TRBJ2-1, with D possibly matching TRBD2 (6 bases). CDR3 length: 14 amino acids. Trimming left V 1 base short and J 6 bases short, with 10 bases between. Per germline, CDR1 MNHEY and CDR2 SMNVEV (reference sequence).

The CDR3 nucleotides read TGTGCCAGCAGCACCGGACAGGGAATTGTTGGCTACACCTTC. Its translation: CASSTGQGIVGYTF. The J gene is TRBJ1-2, the V gene TRBV5-4; 8 bases agree with TRBD1. The CDR3 is 14 residues long. Germline-derived CDR1 and CDR2 are SGHNT and YYREEE (reference sequence). The ends lost 4 bases at V and 7 bases at J; junction bases unmatched: 9.

Remarks on this clone: Relative to the germline gene, one junction end is altered; a read error may explain this. This chain joins TRBV29-1 and TRBJ1-2; 7 bases map to TRBD1. CDR3 length equals 15 residues. Germline loops: CDR1 SQVTM, CDR2 ANQGSEA. This CDR3 reads CSVQENTGASYGYTF. CDR3 DNA: TGCAGCGTTCAAGAAAATACAGGGGCCAGCTATGGCTACACCTTC.